The 4 T cell receptor beta chains reported below all come from one sample, sequenced in a study of graft-versus-host responses after intestinal transplantation. These TCRs are of unknown antigen specificity. The repertoire was sequenced with immunoSEQ multiplex PCR; TCRdb's copy has only in-frame clones and lacks some. The sample has some 90,000 clones, roughly 90% seen once. The source material was unstimulated CD4+ T cells sorted from spleen or lymph node cells, sampled before intestinal transplant. These TCRs come from a human donor who received an intestinal transplant.

The chain uses TRBV5-4 and TRBJ2-1; 15 bases are a match to TRBD2. The CDR3 totals 17 residues. Germline loops: CDR1 SGHNT, CDR2 YYREEE (reference sequence). Trimming cost V 2 bases and J 7 bases; bases outside gene matches: 7. The chain's CDR3 is CASSLQRTSGGANEQFF. The DNA of the CDR3 is TGTGCCAGCAGCTTACAAAGGACTAGCGGGGGGGCGAATGAGCAGTTCTTC.

V usage is TRBV25-1 and J usage is TRBJ1-2; a possible D gene is TRBD1 (6 bases). V lost 5 bases and J 4 bases, leaving 14 bases between the germline ends. The CDR3 covers 14 residues. From germline, CDR1 is MGHDK and CDR2 SYGVNS. CDR3 in amino acids: CASSFRQESYGYTF. CDR3 DNA sequence: TGTGCCAGCAGTTTTCGACAGGAGAGCTATGGCTACACCTTC.

This chain links TRBV6-5 with TRBJ1-2; D unresolved. Germline V lookup: CDR1 MNHEY, CDR2 SVGAGI. V lost 5 bases and J 7 bases, leaving 11 bases between the germline ends. The CDR3 spans 12 residues. This chain's CDR3 is CASSPERGGYTF. The DNA for the CDR3 is TGTGCCAGCAGTCCTGAACGCGGTGGCTACACCTTC.

This chain uses TRBV5-1 with TRBJ1-4; 8 bases match TRBD1. The germline CDR1 and CDR2 sequences are SGHRS and YFSETQ. There are 15 residues in the CDR3. Germline trimming cut 0 bases from V and 8 bases from J; bases unmatched to any gene: 6. In nucleotides, the CDR3 is TGCGCCAGCAGCTTGGTGGCAGGGGGCGAGGAAAAACTGTTTTTT. It is translated as CASSLVAGGEEKLFF.